Given below is one TCR beta chain in context. What it binds is not known. The sample originates from a study of CD8 T cells in Susac syndrome. Study conclusions and caveats: The study's TCR sequencing and HLA analysis covered a relatively small number of individuals, and the study acknowledged this.

Reverse transcription of about 0.5 to 1 ug RNA was carried out with random hexamers. TCR beta CDR3 was amplified by immunoSEQ covering 54 Vbeta and 13 Jbeta. TCRdb passed the immunoSEQ multiplex PCR reads through MiXCR, listing each CDR3 protein once. Among approximately 150,000 distinct CDR3 sequences, approximately 95% were seen once, and the ten largest hold approximately 0.11%. This CDR3 is 13 amino acids long. Germline CDR1 GTSNPN, CDR2 SVGIG (reference sequence). V shed 3 bases and J shed 0 bases, with 8 bases lying between them. Peripheral blood CD8+ and CD4+ T cells were profiled by TCR beta sequencing. TEMRA cells were FACS-enriched, while CD8+ and CD4+ T cells were negatively isolated.

This sequence joins TRBV30 and TRBJ1-1; D might be TRBD1 (5 bases). The clonotype originates from a human donor with multiple sclerosis. The source material was CD4+ T cells from PBMCs. The CDR3 bases are TGTGCCTGGAGGAACAGGCTGAACACTGAAGCTTTCTTT. Translating gives CAWRNRLNTEAFF.